This T cell receptor (beta chain) was sequenced in a study of shared clonotypes between healthy human individuals. Study-wide points: Between several donors, naive CD4 clonotypes were shared at a level of around 5.2%. Memory subsets generally showed smaller estimated richness than naive subsets did.

Produced via immunoSEQ multiplex PCR; TCRdb's table is partial and in-frame only. The sample includes about 820,000 clones, 80% to 95% seen only once; the top ten take around 24%. This CDR3 is 14 amino acids long. From germline, CDR1 is SQVTM and CDR2 ANQGSEA. With 4 bases clipped from V and 5 bases from J, the junction kept 4 bases outside the gene matches. Naive CD8 populations comprised CD45RO-negative cells positively selected for CCR7, excluding terminally differentiated effector memory CD45RA+ cells. Of note for this clone: What it recognizes is unknown.

This TCR derives from a man aged 25-40 years in good health. Sequenced sample: naive CD8+ T cells sorted from blood. The V gene is TRBV29-1, the J gene TRBJ2-2; 10 bases match TRBD1. The CDR3 region is CSVAGTGETGELFF. The CDR3 DNA reads TGCAGCGTTGCCGGGACAGGGGAAACCGGGGAGCTGTTTTTT.